Below are 22 T cell receptor beta chains sequenced from a single sample in a study of blood T cell repertoires in COVID-19. Repertoires were generated with immunoSEQ multiplex PCR, while TCRdb's copy carries only in-frame clones and drops some. Found here are about 80,000 clones, roughly four fifths of them singletons; the top ten hold more than 9%. The sequenced material came from peripheral blood. These receptors were obtained from a man between 60 and 75 years old with acute or convalescent COVID-19.

V is TRBV2 and J is TRBJ1-6, with unresolved D. This CDR3 has 13 amino acids. Germline CDR1 SNHLY, CDR2 FYNNEI. The V end lost 6 bases, the J end lost 10 bases, and 13 bases lay between the germline ends. The CDR3 DNA reads TGTGCCAGCAGAGACCAGGAAAGCTCACCCCTCCACTTT. Its translation is CASRDQESSPLHF.

This chain links TRBV6-1 with TRBJ2-3; D perhaps matches TRBD2 (6 bases). The germline CDR1 and CDR2 sequences are MNHNS and SASEGT. The CDR3 is 16 amino acids. Trimming took off 1 base at V and 10 bases at J, with 21 bases between the two ends. The CDR3 DNA reads TGTGCCAGCAGTGAAGTCGGGACTCCCCCCACAGTTGCGCAGTATTTT. Its protein product is CASSEVGTPPTVAQYF.

V and J are TRBV7-2 and TRBJ2-3; D gene unclear. V was clipped by 2 bases and J by 7 bases, with 4 bases between them. This CDR3 region has 11 residues. Germline V gives CDR1 SGHTA, CDR2 FQGNSA. The CDR3 sequence is CASSLLYTQYF. CDR3 sequence (DNA): TGTGCCAGCAGCTTACTTTATACGCAGTATTTT.

The rearrangement uses TRBV29-1 and TRBJ2-1, with D tentatively TRBD2 (6 bases). Deletions cut 7 bases from V and 2 bases from J, with 12 bases between. Germline loops: CDR1 SQVTM, CDR2 ANQGSEA. The CDR3 consists of 13 residues. CDR3 sequence (DNA): TGCAGCGCTGGGGACTTCGCCTACAATGAGCAGTTCTTC. As protein: CSAGDFAYNEQFF.

The chain couples TRBV6-5 to TRBJ1-6; D might be TRBD1 (6 bases). From germline, CDR1 is MNHEY and CDR2 SVGAGI. V lost 2 bases and J 8 bases, leaving 13 bases between the germline ends. The CDR3 contains 15 residues. The CDR3 is CASSYGGDGDSPLHF. In DNA, the CDR3 is TGTGCCAGCAGTTACGGGGGCGACGGGGATTCACCCCTCCACTTT.

The chain links TRBV2 to TRBJ2-5; perhaps TRBD1 as D (6 bases). Trimming took off 6 bases at V and 5 bases at J, with 10 bases between the two ends. The germline CDR1 and CDR2 sequences are SNHLY and FYNNEI. The CDR3 covers 12 residues. CDR3 nucleotides: TGTGCCAGCAGACCCCAGGGGGAGACCCAGTACTTC. Protein product: CASRPQGETQYF. The whole variable domain, filled in from reference TRBV2 and TRBJ2-5, reads EPEVTQTPSHQVTQMGQEVILRCVPISNHLYFYWYRQILGQKVEFLVSFYNNEISEKSEIFDDQFSVERPDGSNFTLKIRSTKLEDSAMYFCASRPQGETQYFGPGTRLLVL.

The chain recombines TRBV7-2 with TRBJ2-7; TRBD2 is a possible D gene (6 bases). Trimming cost V 1 base and J 6 bases, with 16 bases left between them. The CDR3 loop spans 15 amino acids. Germline V lookup: CDR1 SGHTA, CDR2 FQGNSA. The CDR3 loop reads CASSLGLANLGEQYF. The CDR3 nucleotides read TGTGCCAGCAGCTTAGGGCTAGCGAACTTGGGCGAGCAGTACTTC. The full variable domain, completed using reference TRBV7-2 and TRBJ2-7, is GAGVSQSPSNKVTEKGKDVELRCDPISGHTALYWYRQSLGQGLEFLIYFQGNSAPDKSGLPSDRFSAERTGGSVSTLTIQRTQQEDSAVYLCASSLGLANLGEQYFGPGTRLTVT.

This sequence joins TRBV4-1 and TRBJ1-2; D possibly corresponds to TRBD1 (5 bases). V was shortened by 1 base and J by 0 bases, with 12 bases between the two germline ends. The length of the CDR3 is 16 residues. CDR1 and CDR2 from the germline V gene are MGHRA and YSYEKL. CDR3 region: CASSQAQSGPNYGYTF. CDR3 DNA: TGCGCCAGCAGCCAAGCTCAGTCAGGGCCTAACTATGGCTACACCTTC.

The chain combines TRBV3-1 (or the pseudogene TRBV3-2) with TRBJ2-7; 7 positions match TRBD1. The CDR3 consists of 14 residues. Germline V gene lookup returns CDR1 LGHDT and CDR2 YNNKEL (reference sequence). Trimming cost V 6 bases and J 3 bases; bases outside gene matches: 8. CDR3 in DNA: TGTGCCAGCAGAGAGACAGGGCGGAACTACGAGCAGTACTTC. Residues: CASRETGRNYEQYF.

The chain carries TRBV11-2 and TRBJ2-2; D unclear. CDR3 size: 15 residues. Germline V gene sequence: CDR1 SGHAT, CDR2 FQNNGV. The V end was cut by 1 base, the J end by 0 bases, with 6 bases between. In DNA, the CDR3 is TGTGCCAGCAGCTTAGGTAGTACGAACACCGGGGAGCTGTTTTTT. This sequence encodes CASSLGSTNTGELFF.

The genes are TRBV5-1 and TRBJ1-2, with 9 positions matching TRBD1. The CDR3 spans 15 residues. The junction had 8 bases not matched to a gene; V was cut back by 0 bases and J by 8 bases. Germline CDR1 and CDR2: SGHRS and YFSETQ. The CDR3 loop is CASSLAVTGGPGYTF. CDR3 bases: TGCGCCAGCAGCTTGGCTGTGACAGGGGGGCCAGGCTACACCTTC.

This clone showed up just once. The chain links TRBV4-1 to TRBJ1-2; TRBD1 might be the D (6 bases). In germline, CDR1 is MGHRA, CDR2 YSYEKL. V shed 1 base and J shed 3 bases, with 9 bases lying between them. This CDR3 region has 14 residues. CDR3 nucleotides: TGCGCCAGCAGCCAAGTTAAGGGGGACTATGGCTACACCTTC. Translating it yields CASSQVKGDYGYTF.

The chain links TRBV7-2 to TRBJ2-7; 10 bases are shared with TRBD1. Looked up from germline, CDR1 is SGHTA and CDR2 is FQGNSA. Unmatched junction bases numbered 4, after V lost 3 bases and J lost 2 bases. This CDR3 comprises 15 residues. The CDR3 reads CASSLETGGTYEQYF. In DNA, the CDR3 is TGTGCCAGCAGCTTGGAGACAGGGGGCACCTACGAGCAGTACTTC.

This clone was seen a handful of times. The chain employs TRBV16 and TRBJ2-7; D is undetermined. Trimming stripped 0 bases from V and 0 bases from J, with 6 bases between. Per germline, CDR1 KGHSY and CDR2 FQNENV. This CDR3 is 14 amino acids long. The CDR3 nucleotides read TGTGCCAGCAGCCAATCACAGAGCTCCTACGAGCAGTACTTC. Residues: CASSQSQSSYEQYF.

This clone was detected a few times. The gene calls are TRBV5-5 and TRBJ2-7, with 10 bases lining up with TRBD1. This CDR3 region has 15 residues. Trimming cost V 4 bases and J 2 bases; bases outside gene matches: 6. Germline V lookup: CDR1 SGHKS, CDR2 YYEKEE (reference sequence). In DNA, the CDR3 is TGTGCCAGCAGCCAAGGGACAGGGGCTACCTACGAGCAGTACTTC. This sequence encodes CASSQGTGATYEQYF. The full variable domain, its missing parts supplied by reference TRBV5-5 and TRBJ2-7, is DAGVTQSPTHLIKTRGQQVTLRCSPISGHKSVSWYQQVLGQGPQFIFQYYEKEERGRGNFPDRFSARQFPNYSSELNVNALLLGDSALYLCASSQGTGATYEQYFGPGTRLTVT.

Comments on this clone: At the DNA level, this CDR3 is encoded by other sequences in the same sample as well. The V gene is TRBV7-2, the J gene TRBJ1-3; D might be TRBD1 (5 bases). With 5 bases removed from V and 4 bases from J, the gap between germline ends came to 12 bases. Per germline, CDR1 SGHTA and CDR2 FQGNSA. The CDR3 spans 14 residues. The CDR3 loop reads CASSPWGGGNTIYF. CDR3 sequence (DNA): TGTGCCAGCAGCCCCTGGGGCGGCGGAAACACCATATATTTT.

The rearrangement links TRBV5-1 to TRBJ1-1; D is undetermined. The germline V and J ends were trimmed by 2 bases and 4 bases, with 12 bases remaining between them. Germline V gene data show CDR1 as SGHRS and CDR2 as YFSETQ. CDR3 size: 14 residues. CDR3 in DNA: TGCGCCAGCAGCTTCGGGCAAGAGGGCACTGAAGCTTTCTTT. Translating gives CASSFGQEGTEAFF.

The chain joins TRBV20-1 to TRBJ2-5; D is uncertain. The CDR3 loop spans 11 amino acids. CDR1 DFQATT and CDR2 SNEGSKA come from the germline V gene (reference sequence). Trimming shortened V by 3 bases and J by 5 bases, and 7 bases separated the two germline ends. The CDR3 loop is CSASDPETQYF. CDR3 coding DNA: TGCAGTGCTAGTGATCCGGAGACCCAGTACTTC.

In this sample, this clone turned up a few times. The rearrangement uses TRBV10-2 and TRBJ2-3; D call uncertain. V was cut by 5 bases and J by 2 bases, with 11 bases left in between. This CDR3 has 14 residues. CDR1 is WSHSY and CDR2 is SAAADI in the germline V gene. The CDR3 region is CASSLAAVTDTQYF. The CDR3 DNA sequence: TGCGCCAGCAGTTTAGCCGCAGTCACAGATACGCAGTATTTT.

J is TRBJ1-3 and V is TRBV9; 9 bases align to TRBD1. The trim removed 2 bases at V and 5 bases at J, leaving 23 bases unmatched. This CDR3 region has 21 residues. Germline CDR1 SGDLS, CDR2 YYNGEE. CDR3 coding DNA: TGTGCCAGCAGCGTGGGACCCGGGACAGGGTTATCTCAATCCCATAGAAACACCATATATTTT. Its protein is CASSVGPGTGLSQSHRNTIYF.

The genes are TRBV4-3 and TRBJ2-7; 9 bases map to TRBD1. The CDR3 loop spans 15 amino acids. V trimming: 5 bases; J trimming: 4 bases; junction bases outside the gene matches: 9. Germline assignment: CDR1 LGHNA and CDR2 YSLEER. CDR3 nucleotides: TGCGCCAGCAGCATACGGACAGGGGATCAGTACGAGCAGTACTTC. It codes for CASSIRTGDQYEQYF.

The sample holds a few counts of this clone. The DNA of the CDR3 is TGTGCTAGTGCGTTCGGGACAGGGGCCTACAATGAGCAGTTCTTC. Translation gives CASAFGTGAYNEQFF. The chain joins TRBV12-5 to TRBJ2-1, with 10 bases aligning to TRBD1. The CDR3 has 15 amino acids. V was pared by 7 bases and J by 2 bases, with 5 bases of the junction left unmatched. Germline values: CDR1 LGHNT, CDR2 FRNRAP.